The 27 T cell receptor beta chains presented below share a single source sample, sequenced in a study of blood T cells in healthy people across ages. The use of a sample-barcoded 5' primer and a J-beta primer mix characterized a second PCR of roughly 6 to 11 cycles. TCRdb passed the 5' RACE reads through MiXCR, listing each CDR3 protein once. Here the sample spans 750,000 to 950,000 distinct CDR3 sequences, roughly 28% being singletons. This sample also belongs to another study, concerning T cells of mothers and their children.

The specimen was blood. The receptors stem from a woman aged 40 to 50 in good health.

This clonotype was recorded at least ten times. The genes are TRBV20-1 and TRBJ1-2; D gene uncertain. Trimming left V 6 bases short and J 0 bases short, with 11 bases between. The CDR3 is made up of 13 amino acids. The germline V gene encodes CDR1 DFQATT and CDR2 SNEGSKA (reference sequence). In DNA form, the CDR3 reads TGCAGTGCCTGGTCGCCAGCTAACTATGGCTACACCTTC. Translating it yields CSAWSPANYGYTF.

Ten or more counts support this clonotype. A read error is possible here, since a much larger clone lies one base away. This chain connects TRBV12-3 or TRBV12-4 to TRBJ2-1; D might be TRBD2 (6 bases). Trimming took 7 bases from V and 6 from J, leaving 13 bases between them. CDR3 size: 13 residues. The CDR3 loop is CASNLGTCNEQFF. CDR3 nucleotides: TGTGCCAGCAACCTCGGGACTTGCAATGAGCAGTTCTTC.

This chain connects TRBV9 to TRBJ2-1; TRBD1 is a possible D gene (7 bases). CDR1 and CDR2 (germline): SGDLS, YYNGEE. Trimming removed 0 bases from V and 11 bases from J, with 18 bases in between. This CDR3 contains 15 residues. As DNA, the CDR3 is TGTGCCAGCAGCGTAGCGGAGGCAGGGGGGTATCAGCAGTTCTTC. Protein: CASSVAEAGGYQQFF.

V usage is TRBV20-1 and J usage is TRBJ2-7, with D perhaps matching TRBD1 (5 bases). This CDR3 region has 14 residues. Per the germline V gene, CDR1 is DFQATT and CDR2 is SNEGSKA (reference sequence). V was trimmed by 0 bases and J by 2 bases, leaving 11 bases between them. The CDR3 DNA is TGCAGTGCTAGAGATCCCGGACACACCTACGAGCAGTACTTC. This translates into CSARDPGHTYEQYF.

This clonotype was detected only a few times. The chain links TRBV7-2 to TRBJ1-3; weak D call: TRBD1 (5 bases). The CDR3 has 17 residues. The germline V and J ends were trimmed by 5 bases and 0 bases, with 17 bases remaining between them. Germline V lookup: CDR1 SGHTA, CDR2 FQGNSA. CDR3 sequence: CASSDRVLTPSGNTIYF. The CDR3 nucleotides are TGTGCCAGCAGCGACAGAGTACTAACCCCCTCTGGAAACACCATATATTTT.

CDR3: CASSYSLQGLRQAFF. The CDR3, as DNA: TGTGCCAGCAGTTACTCGTTACAGGGATTGCGTCAAGCTTTCTTT. The V gene is TRBV6-6, the J gene TRBJ1-1; D possibly corresponds to TRBD1 (6 bases). V was cut by 0 bases and J by 9 bases, with 17 bases left in between. There are 15 residues in the CDR3. Germline CDR1 is MNHNY and CDR2 is SVGAGI (reference sequence).

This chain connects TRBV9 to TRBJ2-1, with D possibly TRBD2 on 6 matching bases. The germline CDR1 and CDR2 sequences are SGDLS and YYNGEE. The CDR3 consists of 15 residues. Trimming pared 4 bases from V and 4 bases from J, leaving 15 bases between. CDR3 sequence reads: CASSSRHREYNEQFF. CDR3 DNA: TGTGCCAGCAGCTCGCGACATCGGGAGTACAATGAGCAGTTCTTC.

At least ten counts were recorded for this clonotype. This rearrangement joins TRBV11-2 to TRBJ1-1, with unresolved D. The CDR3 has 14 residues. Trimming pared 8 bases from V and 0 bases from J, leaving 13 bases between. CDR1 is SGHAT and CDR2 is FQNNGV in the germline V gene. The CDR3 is CASAYSDLNTEAFF. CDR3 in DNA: TGTGCCAGCGCTTACAGCGACTTGAACACTGAAGCTTTCTTT.

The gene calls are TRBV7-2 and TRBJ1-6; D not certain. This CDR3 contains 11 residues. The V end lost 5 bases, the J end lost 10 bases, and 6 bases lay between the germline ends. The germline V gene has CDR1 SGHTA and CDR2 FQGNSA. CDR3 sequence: CASSEDSPLHF. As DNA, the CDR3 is TGTGCCAGCAGCGAAGACTCACCCCTCCACTTT.

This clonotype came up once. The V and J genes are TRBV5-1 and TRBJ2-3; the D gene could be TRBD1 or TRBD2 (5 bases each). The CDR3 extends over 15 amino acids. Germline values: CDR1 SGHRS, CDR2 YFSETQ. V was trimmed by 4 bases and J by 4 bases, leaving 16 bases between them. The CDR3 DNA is TGCGCCAGCAGCAGTGGGGCAGGGACGGCAGATACGCAGTATTTT. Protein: CASSSGAGTADTQYF.

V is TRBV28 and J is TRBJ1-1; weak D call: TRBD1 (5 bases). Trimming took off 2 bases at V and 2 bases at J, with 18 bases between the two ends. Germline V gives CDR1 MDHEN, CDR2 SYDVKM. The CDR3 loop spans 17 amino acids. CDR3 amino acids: CASSLGGGWKRNTEAFF. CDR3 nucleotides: TGTGCCAGCAGTTTAGGGGGAGGGTGGAAGAGAAACACTGAAGCTTTCTTT.

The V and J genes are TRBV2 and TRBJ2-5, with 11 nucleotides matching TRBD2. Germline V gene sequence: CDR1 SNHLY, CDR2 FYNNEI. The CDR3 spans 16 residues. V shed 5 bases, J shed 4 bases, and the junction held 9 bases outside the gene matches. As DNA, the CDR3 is TGTGCCAGCAGTTCTGTTTTAGCGGGGGGGTCAGAGACCCAGTACTTC. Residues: CASSSVLAGGSETQYF.

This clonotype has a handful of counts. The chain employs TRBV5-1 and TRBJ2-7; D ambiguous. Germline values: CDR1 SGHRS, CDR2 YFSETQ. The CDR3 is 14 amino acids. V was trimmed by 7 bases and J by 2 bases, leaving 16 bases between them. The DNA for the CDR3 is TGCGCCAGCGCTGACGAGGTCAGCCCCTACGAGCAGTACTTC. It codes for CASADEVSPYEQYF.

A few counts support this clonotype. The CDR3 reads CASSYPDRVSINEQFF. The CDR3 DNA reads TGTGCCAGCAGCTACCCGGACAGGGTTTCGATCAATGAGCAGTTCTTC. V usage is TRBV7-9 and J usage is TRBJ2-1; 8 positions match TRBD1. The germline CDR1 and CDR2 sequences are SEHNR and FQNEAQ (reference sequence). The CDR3 length is 16 residues. V shed 4 bases, J shed 6 bases, and the junction held 11 bases outside the gene matches. The full variable domain, completed using reference TRBV7-9 and TRBJ2-1, is DTGVSQNPRHKITKRGQNVTFRCDPISEHNRLYWYRQTLGQGPEFLTYFQNEAQLEKSRLLSDRFSAERPKGSFSTLEIQRTEQGDSAMYLCASSYPDRVSINEQFFGPGTRLTVL.

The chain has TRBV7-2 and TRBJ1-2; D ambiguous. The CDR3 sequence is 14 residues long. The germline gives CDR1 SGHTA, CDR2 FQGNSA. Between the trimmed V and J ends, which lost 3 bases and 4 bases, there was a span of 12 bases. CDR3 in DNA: TGTGCCAGCAGCTTCTGGAGGCTCGGCTATGGCTACACCTTC. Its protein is CASSFWRLGYGYTF.

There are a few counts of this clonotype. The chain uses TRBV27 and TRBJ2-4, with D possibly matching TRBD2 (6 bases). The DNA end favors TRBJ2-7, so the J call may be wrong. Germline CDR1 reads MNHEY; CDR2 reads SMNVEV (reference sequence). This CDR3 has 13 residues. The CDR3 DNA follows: TGTGCCAGCAGGACGGGAGCGGTAAACGAGCAGTACTTC. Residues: CASRTGAVNEQYF.

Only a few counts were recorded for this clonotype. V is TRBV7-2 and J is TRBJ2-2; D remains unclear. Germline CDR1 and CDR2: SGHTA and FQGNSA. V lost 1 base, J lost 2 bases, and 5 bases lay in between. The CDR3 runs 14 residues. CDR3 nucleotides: TGTGCCAGCAGCTTAGGACTCAACACCGGGGAGCTGTTTTTT. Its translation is CASSLGLNTGELFF.

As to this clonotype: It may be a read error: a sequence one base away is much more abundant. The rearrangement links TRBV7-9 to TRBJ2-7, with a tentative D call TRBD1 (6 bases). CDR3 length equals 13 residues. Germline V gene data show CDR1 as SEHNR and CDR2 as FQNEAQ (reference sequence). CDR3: CASTGQSSYEQHF. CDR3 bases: TGTGCCAGCACAGGACAGAGCTCCTACGAGCAGCACTTC.

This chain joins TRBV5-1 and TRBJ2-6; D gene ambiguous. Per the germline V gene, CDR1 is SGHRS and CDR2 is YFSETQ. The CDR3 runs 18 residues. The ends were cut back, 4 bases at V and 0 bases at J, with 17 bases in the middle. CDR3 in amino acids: CASSHLTLGNSGANVLTF. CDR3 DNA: TGCGCCAGCAGCCACCTTACGCTAGGGAACTCTGGGGCCAACGTCCTGACTTTC.

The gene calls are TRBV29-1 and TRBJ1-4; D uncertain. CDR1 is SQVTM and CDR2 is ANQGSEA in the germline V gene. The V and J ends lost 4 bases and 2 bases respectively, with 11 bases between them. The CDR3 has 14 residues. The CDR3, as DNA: TGCAGCGTTGTAAAGGGCGGTACTAATGAAAAACTGTTTTTT. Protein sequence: CSVVKGGTNEKLFF.

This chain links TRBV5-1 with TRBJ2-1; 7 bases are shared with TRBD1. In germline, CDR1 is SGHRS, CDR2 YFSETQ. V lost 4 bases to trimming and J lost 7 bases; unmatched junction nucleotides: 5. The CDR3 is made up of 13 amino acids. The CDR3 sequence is CASSPGQSNEQFF. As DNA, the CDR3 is TGCGCCAGCAGCCCGGGACAGTCTAATGAGCAGTTCTTC.

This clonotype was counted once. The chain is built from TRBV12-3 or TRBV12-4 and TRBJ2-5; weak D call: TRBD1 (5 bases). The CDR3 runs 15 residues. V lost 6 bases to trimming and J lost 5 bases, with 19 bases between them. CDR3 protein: CASRSSGIVGETQYF. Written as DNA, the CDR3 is TGTGCCAGCAGGTCATCAGGGATTGTCGGCGAGACCCAGTACTTC.

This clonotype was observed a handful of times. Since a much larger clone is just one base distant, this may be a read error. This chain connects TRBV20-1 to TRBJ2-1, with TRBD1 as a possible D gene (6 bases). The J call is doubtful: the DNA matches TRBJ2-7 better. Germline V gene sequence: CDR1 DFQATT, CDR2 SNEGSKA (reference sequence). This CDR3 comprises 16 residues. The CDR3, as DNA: TGCAGTGTTAAACAGGGAGCATCAAGCTCCTACAATGAGCAGTACTTC. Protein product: CSVKQGASSSYNEQYF.

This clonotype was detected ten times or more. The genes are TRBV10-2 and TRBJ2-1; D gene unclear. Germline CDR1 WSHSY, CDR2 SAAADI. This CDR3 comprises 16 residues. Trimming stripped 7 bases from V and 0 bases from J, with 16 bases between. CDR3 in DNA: TGCGCCAGCAAACCCCAGGCCTCTAGCTCCTACAATGAGCAGTTCTTC. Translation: CASKPQASSSYNEQFF.

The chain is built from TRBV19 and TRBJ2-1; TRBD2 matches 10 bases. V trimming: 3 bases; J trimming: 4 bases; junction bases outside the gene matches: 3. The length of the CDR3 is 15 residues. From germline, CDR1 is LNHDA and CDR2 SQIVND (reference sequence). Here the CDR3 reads CASSIGTSEYNEQFF. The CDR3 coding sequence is TGTGCCAGTAGTATTGGGACTAGCGAGTACAATGAGCAGTTCTTC.

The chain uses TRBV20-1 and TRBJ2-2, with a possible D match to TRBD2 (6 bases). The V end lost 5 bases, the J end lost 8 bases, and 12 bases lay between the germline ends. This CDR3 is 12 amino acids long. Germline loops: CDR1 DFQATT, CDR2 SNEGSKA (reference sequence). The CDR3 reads CSASGGAGELFF. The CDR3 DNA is TGCAGTGCTTCTGGAGGGGCGGGGGAGCTGTTTTTT.

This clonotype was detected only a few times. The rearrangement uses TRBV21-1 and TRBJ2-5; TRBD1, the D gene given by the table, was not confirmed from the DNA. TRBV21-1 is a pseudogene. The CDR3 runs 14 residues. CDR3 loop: CASSTQGNEETQYF. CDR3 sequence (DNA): TGTGCCAGCAGCACCCAGGGTAATGAAGAGACCCAGTACTTC.